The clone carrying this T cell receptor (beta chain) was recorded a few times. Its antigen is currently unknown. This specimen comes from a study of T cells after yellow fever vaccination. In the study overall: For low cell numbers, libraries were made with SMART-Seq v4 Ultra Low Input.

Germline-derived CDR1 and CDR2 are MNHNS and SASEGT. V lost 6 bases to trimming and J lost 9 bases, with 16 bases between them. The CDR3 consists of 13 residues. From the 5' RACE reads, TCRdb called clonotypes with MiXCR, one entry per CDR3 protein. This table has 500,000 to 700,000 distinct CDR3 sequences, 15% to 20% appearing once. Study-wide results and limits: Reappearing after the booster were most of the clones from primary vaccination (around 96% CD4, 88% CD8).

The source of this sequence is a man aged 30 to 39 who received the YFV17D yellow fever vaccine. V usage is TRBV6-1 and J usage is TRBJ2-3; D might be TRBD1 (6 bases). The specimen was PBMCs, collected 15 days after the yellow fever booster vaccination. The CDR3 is CASRDRQDWTQYF. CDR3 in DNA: TGTGCCAGCAGAGACCGACAGGATTGGACGCAGTATTTT.